These 4 T cell receptor beta chains originate from one sample sequenced in a study of blood T cell repertoires in COVID-19. Only in-frame clones appear in the TCRdb table, and some are missing; sequencing was by immunoSEQ multiplex PCR. The sample carries approximately 500,000 clones, 70% to 90% recorded once. The sequencing sample was made of peripheral blood. The receptors derive from a woman in her 50s with COVID-19, enrolled during active disease.

The gene calls are TRBV11-2 and TRBJ2-2; 8 nucleotides match TRBD2. There are 16 residues in the CDR3. CDR1 SGHAT and CDR2 FQNNGV come from the germline V gene. The trim removed 5 bases at V and 1 base at J, leaving 6 bases unmatched. The CDR3 DNA follows: TGTGCCAGCAGCGTTAGCGGGGCCATGAACACCGGGGAGCTGTTTTTT. Amino acids: CASSVSGAMNTGELFF.

This clone was seen only a few times. J is TRBJ1-2 and V is TRBV27; D unresolved. The CDR3 spans 16 residues. Germline V lookup: CDR1 MNHEY, CDR2 SMNVEV (reference sequence). Trimming took off 6 bases at V and 0 bases at J, with 17 bases between the two ends. CDR3 sequence reads: CASRQNWETANYGYTF. CDR3 coding DNA: TGTGCCAGCAGACAGAACTGGGAGACTGCTAACTATGGCTACACCTTC.

The chain couples TRBV12-5 to TRBJ2-1; D possibly corresponds to TRBD1 (6 bases). The CDR3 extends over 19 amino acids. Trimming took off 0 bases at V and 0 bases at J, with 18 bases between the two ends. Germline lookup yields CDR1 LGHNT and CDR2 FRNRAP. The CDR3 here is CASGLVGRGLISSYNEQFF. Here the CDR3 DNA reads TGTGCTAGTGGTTTGGTCGGCAGGGGCCTGATTAGCTCCTACAATGAGCAGTTCTTC.

This clone showed up just once. This chain joins TRBV3-1 (or the pseudogene TRBV3-2) and TRBJ2-7, with D possibly matching TRBD1 (5 bases). The CDR3 is made up of 14 amino acids. V was clipped by 0 bases and J by 10 bases, with 16 bases between them. Germline V lookup: CDR1 LGHDT, CDR2 YNNKEL (reference sequence). CDR3 sequence reads: CASSQDPVTVFQYF. DNA for the CDR3: TGTGCCAGCAGCCAAGATCCCGTGACAGTATTCCAGTACTTC.